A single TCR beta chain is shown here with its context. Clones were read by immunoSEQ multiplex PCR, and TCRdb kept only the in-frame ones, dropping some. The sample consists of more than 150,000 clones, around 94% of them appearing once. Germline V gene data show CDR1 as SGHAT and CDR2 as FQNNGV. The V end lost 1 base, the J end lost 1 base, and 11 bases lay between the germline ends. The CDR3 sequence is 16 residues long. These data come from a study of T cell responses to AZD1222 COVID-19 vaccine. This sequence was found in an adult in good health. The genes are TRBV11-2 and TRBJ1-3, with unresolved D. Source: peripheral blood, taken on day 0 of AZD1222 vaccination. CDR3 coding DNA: TGTGCCAGCAGCTTAGTTGATTGGGCGTCTGGAAACACCATATATTTT. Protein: CASSLVDWASGNTIYF.